The 2 T cell receptor beta chains listed next were all sequenced from one sample in a study of immune heterogeneity within non-small cell lung tumors. CDR3 of TCR beta was amplified by multiplex PCR that used 32 V and 13 J primers. One entry per CDR3 protein results from TCRdb running MiXCR on the multiplex PCR reads. The data show approximately 21,000 distinct CDR3 sequences, around 30% seen once. Bulk tumor genomic DNA (about 590 ng per sample) served as template. Far-apart biopsies, several per primary tumor, were taken during surgery. Before undergoing curative surgery, patients had newly diagnosed non-small cell lung cancer that was untreated. The sequenced sample consisted of lung tumor tissue. The receptors come from a man in his forties with non-small cell lung cancer.

A few counts support this clonotype. J is TRBJ2-6 and V is TRBV11-3; 9 nucleotides agree with TRBD1. The trim removed 3 bases at V and 4 bases at J, leaving 7 bases unmatched. CDR1 and CDR2 (germline): SGHNT, YENEEA. This CDR3 is built from 17 residues. CDR3 bases: TGTGCCAGCAGCTTCGCACAGGGGGCGCAGGGGGCCAACGTCCTGACTTTC. Protein product: CASSFAQGAQGANVLTF.

The gene calls are TRBV5-4 and TRBJ2-5; TRBD2 matches at 13 bases. Germline CDR1 reads SGHNT; CDR2 reads YYREEE (reference sequence). The CDR3 has 16 amino acids. With V trimmed by 0 bases and J by 4 bases, 3 bases remained unmatched. The CDR3 protein is CASSLGLAGGIETQYF. DNA of the CDR3: TGTGCCAGCAGCTTGGGACTAGCGGGAGGAATAGAGACCCAGTACTTC.